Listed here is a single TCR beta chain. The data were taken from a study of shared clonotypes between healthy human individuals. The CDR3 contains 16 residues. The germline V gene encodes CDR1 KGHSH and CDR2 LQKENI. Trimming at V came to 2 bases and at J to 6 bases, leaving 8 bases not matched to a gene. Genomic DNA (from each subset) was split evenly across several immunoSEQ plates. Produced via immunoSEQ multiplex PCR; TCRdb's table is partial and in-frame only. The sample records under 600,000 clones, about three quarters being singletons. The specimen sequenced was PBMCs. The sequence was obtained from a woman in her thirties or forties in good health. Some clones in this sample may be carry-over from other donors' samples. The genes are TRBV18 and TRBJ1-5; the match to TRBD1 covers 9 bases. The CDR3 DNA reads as TGTGCCAGCTCACCAGGGGGCGACAGGGGGGGTCAGCCCCAGCATTTT. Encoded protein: CASSPGGDRGGQPQHF.